This is a list of T cell receptor beta chains from one sample in a study of read filtering for tumor transcriptome and immune sequencing. TCRdb used MiXCR to reprocess the reads, holding one entry per CDR3 protein. The sample includes more than 35,000 distinct CDR3 sequences, roughly an eighth of them seen just once. The sequencing input was a population of CD138-negative cells sorted from bone marrow. Receptor source: a donor over 35 with multiple myeloma. The CDR3 runs from the conserved cysteine through the conserved F or W. D genes are given only for firm matches. Size is omitted from some rows. Given values are once, few, many or a class for expanded clones.

j_call: TRBJ2-6; v_call: TRBV30; d_call: .; clone_size: many; cdr3_aa: CACTGTSGANVLTF; cdr3_nt: TGTGCCTGCACGGGGACCTCTGGGGCCAACGTCCTGACTTTC
j_call: TRBJ2-5; v_call: TRBV5-1; d_call: .; clone_size: many; cdr3_aa: CASPRPQETQYF; cdr3_nt: TGCGCCAGTCCTCGACCCCAAGAGACCCAGTACTTC
j_call: TRBJ2-5; v_call: TRBV28; d_call: TRBD2; clone_size: many; cdr3_aa: CASNVAGVKTQYF; cdr3_nt: TGTGCCAGCAACGTAGCGGGAGTAAAGACCCAGTACTTC
j_call: TRBJ2-4; v_call: TRBV11-2; d_call: .; clone_size: many; cdr3_aa: CASSLVQGSERRNIQYF; cdr3_nt: TGTGCCAGCAGCTTAGTACAGGGTTCGGAGCGTAGAAACATTCAGTACTTC
j_call: TRBJ1-1; v_call: TRBV7-2; d_call: .; clone_size: many; cdr3_aa: CASSLVHREAFF; cdr3_nt: TGTGCCAGCAGCTTAGTACACAGGGAAGCTTTCTTT
j_call: TRBJ2-1; v_call: TRBV9; d_call: .; clone_size: many; cdr3_aa: CASSAHNQHEQFF; cdr3_nt: TGTGCCAGCAGCGCCCATAACCAACATGAGCAGTTCTTC
j_call: TRBJ2-5; v_call: TRBV6-1; d_call: TRBD2; clone_size: .; cdr3_aa: CASSGVTSGVGQETQYF; cdr3_nt: TGTGCCAGCAGTGGCGTGACTAGCGGAGTCGGCCAAGAGACCCAGTACTTC
j_call: TRBJ2-1; v_call: TRBV4-3; d_call: TRBD1; clone_size: many; cdr3_aa: CASSQDTGTGWNEQFF; cdr3_nt: TGCGCCAGCAGCCAAGATACTGGGACAGGGTGGAATGAGCAGTTCTTC
j_call: TRBJ2-1; v_call: TRBV3-1; d_call: .; clone_size: many; cdr3_aa: CASSSSGSRTNEQFF; cdr3_nt: TGTGCCAGCAGCTCGAGCGGGTCCAGAACCAATGAGCAGTTCTTC
j_call: TRBJ1-4; v_call: TRBV4-3; d_call: TRBD1; clone_size: many; cdr3_aa: CASSPGQETNEKLFF; cdr3_nt: TGCGCCAGCAGCCCCGGACAGGAAACTAATGAAAAACTGTTTTTT
j_call: TRBJ2-1; v_call: TRBV6-6; d_call: .; clone_size: many; cdr3_aa: CASSYTTGRVNEQFF; cdr3_nt: TGTGCCAGCAGTTACACGACTGGGCGTGTGAATGAGCAGTTCTTC
j_call: TRBJ2-3; v_call: TRBV6-1; d_call: TRBD1; clone_size: many; cdr3_aa: CASSRDSLDTQYF; cdr3_nt: TGTGCCAGCAGCCGGGACAGTTTAGATACGCAGTATTTT
j_call: TRBJ2-1; v_call: TRBV5-6; d_call: .; clone_size: many; cdr3_aa: CASSLGKPLLNEQFF; cdr3_nt: TGTGCCAGCAGCTTGGGGAAGCCTCTCCTTAATGAGCAGTTCTTC
j_call: TRBJ2-3; v_call: TRBV6-2/TRBV6-3; d_call: .; clone_size: many; cdr3_aa: CASSSGNARPADTQYF; cdr3_nt: TGTGCCAGCAGTTCCGGAAACGCACGGCCGGCAGATACGCAGTATTTT
j_call: TRBJ2-7; v_call: TRBV20-1; d_call: TRBD1; clone_size: many; cdr3_aa: CSADRGGEQYF; cdr3_nt: TGCAGTGCTGACAGGGGAGGTGAGCAGTACTTC
j_call: TRBJ2-1; v_call: TRBV11-1; d_call: .; clone_size: .; cdr3_aa: CASRSSRDTPWGQFF; cdr3_nt: TGTGCCAGCAGGTCGAGCCGGGACACACCTTGGGGGCAGTTCTTC
j_call: TRBJ2-7; v_call: TRBV20-1; d_call: TRBD1; clone_size: many; cdr3_aa: CSARDPTGVHEQYF; cdr3_nt: TGCAGTGCTAGAGATCCGACAGGGGTCCACGAGCAGTACTTC
j_call: TRBJ2-1; v_call: TRBV20-1; d_call: .; clone_size: many; cdr3_aa: CSARTTYNEQFF; cdr3_nt: TGCAGTGCTAGAACCACCTACAATGAGCAGTTCTTC
j_call: TRBJ2-5; v_call: TRBV6-1; d_call: TRBD2; clone_size: many; cdr3_aa: CASSELAGYQETQYF; cdr3_nt: TGTGCCAGCAGTGAATTAGCGGGGTACCAAGAGACCCAGTACTTC
j_call: TRBJ2-5; v_call: TRBV6-5; d_call: TRBD2; clone_size: many; cdr3_aa: CASSYSRTSGRAETQYF; cdr3_nt: TGTGCCAGCAGTTACTCGCGGACTAGCGGGAGAGCGGAGACCCAGTACTTC
j_call: TRBJ2-7; v_call: TRBV4-2; d_call: TRBD2; clone_size: many; cdr3_aa: CASSQVSGLAGVYEQYF; cdr3_nt: TGTGCCAGCAGCCAAGTCTCGGGCCTAGCGGGAGTCTACGAGCAGTACTTC
j_call: TRBJ2-2; v_call: TRBV4-2; d_call: TRBD2; clone_size: many; cdr3_aa: CASSQEASGTNTGELFF; cdr3_nt: TGTGCCAGCAGCCAAGAAGCTAGCGGGACGAACACCGGGGAGCTGTTTTTT
j_call: TRBJ1-1; v_call: TRBV9; d_call: .; clone_size: few; cdr3_aa: CASSLTGGTEAFF; cdr3_nt: TGTGCCAGCAGCCTCACGGGAGGCACTGAAGCTTTCTTT
j_call: TRBJ2-3; v_call: TRBV5-4; d_call: .; clone_size: many; cdr3_aa: CASSRPEVSDTQYF; cdr3_nt: TGTGCCAGCAGCAGGCCGGAGGTATCGGATACGCAGTATTTT
j_call: TRBJ1-5; v_call: TRBV4-2; d_call: .; clone_size: many; cdr3_aa: CASSSQTLQPQHF; cdr3_nt: TGTGCCAGCAGCTCGCAAACCCTTCAGCCCCAGCATTTT
j_call: TRBJ2-5; v_call: TRBV29-1; d_call: .; clone_size: large; cdr3_aa: CSVEMGGTGSMETQYF; cdr3_nt: TGCAGCGTTGAAATGGGTGGCACCGGGTCGATGGAGACCCAGTACTTC
j_call: TRBJ1-4; v_call: TRBV7-3; d_call: TRBD1; clone_size: many; cdr3_aa: CASSLWGETGANEKLFF; cdr3_nt: TGTGCCAGCAGCTTATGGGGGGAGACAGGGGCGAATGAAAAACTGTTTTTT
j_call: TRBJ2-3; v_call: TRBV14; d_call: TRBD2; clone_size: many; cdr3_aa: CASSRLAGEADTQYF; cdr3_nt: TGTGCCAGCAGCCGACTAGCGGGAGAGGCAGATACGCAGTATTTT
j_call: TRBJ2-1; v_call: TRBV7-2; d_call: .; clone_size: medium-sized; cdr3_aa: CASSLSGRATYNEQFF; cdr3_nt: TGTGCCAGCAGCTTAAGCGGCAGAGCTACCTACAATGAGCAGTTCTTC
j_call: TRBJ2-5; v_call: TRBV5-5; d_call: .; clone_size: few; cdr3_aa: CASSLEWSEETRYF; cdr3_nt: TGTGCCAGCAGCTTGGAGTGGTCTGAGGAGACCCGGTACTTC
j_call: TRBJ2-2; v_call: TRBV2; d_call: .; clone_size: .; cdr3_aa: CASSVLVNTGELLF; cdr3_nt: TGTGCCAGCAGTGTGCTCGTGAACACCGGGGAGCTGCTTTTT
j_call: TRBJ2-6; v_call: TRBV7-9; d_call: .; clone_size: many; cdr3_aa: CASSELAGLGSGANVLTF; cdr3_nt: TGTGCCAGCAGCGAGCTTGCTGGGCTAGGTTCTGGGGCCAACGTCCTGACTTTC
j_call: TRBJ2-5; v_call: TRBV7-2; d_call: .; clone_size: many; cdr3_aa: CASSLMILEETQYF; cdr3_nt: TGTGCCAGCAGTCTTATGATCCTGGAAGAGACCCAGTACTTC
j_call: TRBJ2-7; v_call: TRBV20-1; d_call: .; clone_size: many; cdr3_aa: CSARDSLRGQRGEQYF; cdr3_nt: TGCAGTGCTAGAGATTCCCTCAGGGGCCAGAGGGGGGAGCAGTACTTC
j_call: TRBJ2-7; v_call: TRBV29-1; d_call: TRBD2; clone_size: many; cdr3_aa: CSVRTSGSSGEQYF; cdr3_nt: TGCAGCGTGAGGACTAGCGGGAGTTCGGGCGAGCAGTACTTC
j_call: TRBJ2-5; v_call: TRBV29-1; d_call: .; clone_size: .; cdr3_aa: CSVPGAARETQYF; cdr3_nt: TGCAGCGTGCCCGGGGCGGCCAGGGAGACCCAGTACTTC
j_call: TRBJ1-2; v_call: TRBV5-5; d_call: .; clone_size: many; cdr3_aa: CASSLVGWPNTGYTF; cdr3_nt: TGTGCCAGCAGCTTGGTAGGGTGGCCCAACACCGGCTACACCTTC
j_call: TRBJ2-5; v_call: TRBV19; d_call: .; clone_size: many; cdr3_aa: CASSIDFVEGETQYF; cdr3_nt: TGTGCCAGTAGTATAGACTTCGTGGAGGGCGAGACCCAGTACTTC
j_call: TRBJ2-5; v_call: TRBV3-1; d_call: .; clone_size: many; cdr3_aa: CASSPTAQATQYF; cdr3_nt: TGTGCCAGCAGCCCGACTGCTCAGGCGACCCAGTACTTC
j_call: TRBJ2-7; v_call: TRBV5-1; d_call: TRBD2; clone_size: many; cdr3_aa: CASSLGASGGSYEQYF; cdr3_nt: TGCGCCAGCAGCTTGGGGGCTAGCGGGGGATCCTACGAGCAGTACTTC
j_call: TRBJ2-1; v_call: TRBV20-1; d_call: .; clone_size: many; cdr3_aa: CSATDQASYNEQFF; cdr3_nt: TGCAGTGCTACAGACCAGGCTTCTTACAATGAGCAGTTCTTC
j_call: TRBJ1-3; v_call: TRBV20-1; d_call: TRBD1; clone_size: many; cdr3_aa: CSATRTGFGNTIYF; cdr3_nt: TGCAGTGCTACCCGGACAGGGTTCGGAAACACCATATATTTT
j_call: TRBJ2-5; v_call: TRBV20-1; d_call: TRBD2; clone_size: many; cdr3_aa: CSARPTSGKNQETQYF; cdr3_nt: TGCAGTGCTAGGCCGACTAGCGGGAAGAATCAAGAGACCCAGTACTTC